These T cell receptor beta chains were read from a single sample in a study of T-cell memory formation after mild COVID-19. TCRdb itself ran the 5' RACE reads through MiXCR, one entry per CDR3 protein. The data show about 350,000 distinct CDR3 sequences, under 25% seen once. Sequences were obtained from PBMCs or a T cell subset sorted from them (not recorded which). The receptors originated from a man between 18 and 35 years old who had mild COVID-19 (a few samples of this study predate the infection). Cell type and time point are not known. Both conserved end residues are part of each CDR3. A D gene is named only where the DNA matches it firmly. Clone size is shown for a subset of rows, as once, few, many or a class of expanded clone.

j_call	v_call	clone_size	d_call	cdr3_nt	cdr3_aa
TRBJ2-2	TRBV15	few	TRBD2	TGTGCCACCAGCCGCTTGGGGACTAGGAACACCGGGGAGCTGTTTTTT	CATSRLGTRNTGELFF
TRBJ2-7	TRBV7-9	few	-	TGTGCCAGCAGCCTTCGGGGGGCCTTCTACGAGCAGTACTTC	CASSLRGAFYEQYF
TRBJ2-4	TRBV5-1	-	-	TGCGCCAGCAGCCCGGACATCCACATTCAGTACTTC	CASSPDIHIQYF
TRBJ1-1	TRBV4-2	-	TRBD1	TGTGCCAGCAGCCAAGACAGCGGGACAGGGCTGAACACTGAAGCTTTCTTT	CASSQDSGTGLNTEAFF
TRBJ2-7	TRBV20-1	many	TRBD1	TGCAGTGCCATTAGTGCGGGACAGGGGGGGATCGAGCAGTACTTC	CSAISAGQGGIEQYF
TRBJ1-5	TRBV6-2/TRBV6-3	-	-	TGTGCCAGCAGAAATCCCTTAAGGTCGATAGCCCAGCATTTT	CASRNPLRSIAQHF
TRBJ1-5	TRBV6-5	few	-	TGTGCCAGCAGTTACTTCGCCGATCAGCCCCAGCATTTT	CASSYFADQPQHF
TRBJ2-1	TRBV7-3	-	-	TGTGCCAGCAGCGCGTGGGGGGTAGGCGATGAGCAGTTCTTC	CASSAWGVGDEQFF
TRBJ2-3	TRBV6-5	-	TRBD2	TGTGCCAGCAGTCAGGGACTAGCGGGGGTCGAAGATACGCAGTATTTT	CASSQGLAGVEDTQYF
TRBJ1-4	TRBV20-1	few	-	TGCAGTGCTCCGAGGGGGGGGTGGACAACTAATGAAAAACTGTTTTTT	CSAPRGGWTTNEKLFF
TRBJ2-5	TRBV5-1	many	-	TGCGCCAGCAGCTTGTTGTCGAGGAATGAAGAGACCCAGTACTTC	CASSLLSRNEETQYF
TRBJ2-1	TRBV20-1	few	-	TGCAGTGCTGGCAAGGGGTTTTCCCCCTACAATGAGCAGTTCTTC	CSAGKGFSPYNEQFF
TRBJ2-7	TRBV6-5	-	TRBD1	TGTGCCAGCAAGAGCGGACAGGGGACCCGGCAGCAGTACTTC	CASKSGQGTRQQYF
TRBJ2-2	TRBV5-1	-	-	TGCGCCAGCAGCTTCAGAACGAACACCGGGGAGCTGTTTTTT	CASSFRTNTGELFF
TRBJ1-1	TRBV7-3	many	-	TGTGCCAGCAGCTTATCAGCGAACACTGAAGCTTTCTTT	CASSLSANTEAFF
TRBJ2-5	TRBV7-9	few	-	TGTGCCAGCAGCCAGACAGAAGAGACCCAGTACTTC	CASSQTEETQYF
TRBJ2-2	TRBV4-3	-	-	TGCGCCAGCAGCCAAGTTGGTATGGCCGGGGAGCTGTTTTTT	CASSQVGMAGELFF
TRBJ1-2	TRBV15	few	-	TGTGCCACCAGCAGACCCCCGGCCGGAGTGTTCTATGGCTACACCTTC	CATSRPPAGVFYGYTF
TRBJ1-6	TRBV7-9	-	-	TGTGCCAGCCAGACAGGCTATTCACCCCTCCACTTT	CASQTGYSPLHF
TRBJ2-3	TRBV7-2	-	-	TGTGCCAGCAGCTTAATCTCCGCAGATACGCAGTATTTT	CASSLISADTQYF
TRBJ2-3	TRBV5-1	-	-	TGCGCCAGCAGCTTGTTAAGGTCTTCGGGCACAGATACGCAGTATTTT	CASSLLRSSGTDTQYF
TRBJ2-1	TRBV11-3	-	-	TGTGCCAGCAGCTTAGAGCGGGACAATGAGCAGTTCTTC	CASSLERDNEQFF
TRBJ2-7	TRBV12-3/TRBV12-4	-	-	TGTGCCAGCAGTTTCAGCGCAGGGGTGTACGAGCAGTACTTC	CASSFSAGVYEQYF
TRBJ2-2	TRBV20-1	few	TRBD1	TGCAGTGCTAGAGTCGGACAGGGACTCGGGGAGCTGTTTTTT	CSARVGQGLGELFF
TRBJ1-5	TRBV5-1	few	-	TGCGCCAGCAGCTTGCAGGGGACTAGCAATCAGCCCCAGCATTTT	CASSLQGTSNQPQHF
TRBJ1-1	TRBV4-2	many	-	TGTGCCAGCAGCCAAGGGAGTGGATGGGTTAGAGACACTGAAGCTTTCTTT	CASSQGSGWVRDTEAFF
TRBJ2-3	TRBV12-3/TRBV12-4	-	TRBD1	TGTGCCAGCAGTACCGGGACAGGGCGGAATACGCAGTATTTT	CASSTGTGRNTQYF
TRBJ2-3	TRBV6-5	-	-	TGTGCCAGCAGTTACTGGGGGACCTTCACAGATACGCAGTATTTT	CASSYWGTFTDTQYF
TRBJ2-7	TRBV12-3/TRBV12-4	few	-	TGTGCCAGCAGTTTGGGACTTGGGCAGTACTTC	CASSLGLGQYF
TRBJ1-2	TRBV29-1	-	TRBD1	TGCAGCGTTGAACCAGCGACAGGGAACTATGGCTACACCTTC	CSVEPATGNYGYTF
TRBJ2-1	TRBV7-6	few	-	TGTGCCAGCAGCCGAGGGGGGAGTTGGGGCAATGGGCAGTTCTTC	CASSRGGSWGNGQFF
TRBJ2-2	TRBV12-3/TRBV12-4	few	TRBD2	TGTGCCAGCAGTTTAGGACCGGGACTAGCGGCCACCGGGGAGCTGTTTTTT	CASSLGPGLAATGELFF
TRBJ1-1	TRBV4-1	-	TRBD1	TGCGCCAGCAGCCAACAGGGGGGACGGCCGCAGGCTTTCTTT	CASSQQGGRPQAFF
TRBJ1-5	TRBV12-3/TRBV12-4	few	-	TGTGCCAGCAGTTTAGTTCGGGTGCAGCCCCAGCATTTT	CASSLVRVQPQHF
TRBJ2-5	TRBV20-1	-	-	TGCAGTGCTAGAGATGGGGGCGACACACAAGAGACCCAGTACTTC	CSARDGGDTQETQYF
TRBJ2-3	TRBV11-2	few	-	TGTGCCAGCAGCTTACTGGTGGGGGGCACCACAGATACGCAGTATTTT	CASSLLVGGTTDTQYF
TRBJ2-1	TRBV7-6	-	-	TGTGCCAGCAGCTTAGGTGGCGGCCTCTTCAATGAGCAGTTCTTC	CASSLGGGLFNEQFF
TRBJ2-1	TRBV10-3	few	TRBD2	TGTGCCATCAGTGGGGTAGCGGGGGGTGACAATGAGCAGTTCTTC	CAISGVAGGDNEQFF
TRBJ2-1	TRBV7-9	-	TRBD1	TGTGCCAGCAGCCCAGCAGGGGGTGAGCAGTTCTTC	CASSPAGGEQFF
TRBJ1-1	TRBV7-2	-	-	TGTGCCAGCAGGTGGTCGGAGAACACTGAAGCTTTCTTT	CASRWSENTEAFF
TRBJ1-1	TRBV7-9	many	-	TGTGCCAGCAGCTTCTCCGACACTGAAGCTTTCTTT	CASSFSDTEAFF
TRBJ2-5	TRBV16	-	-	TGTGCCAGCAGCCAATCCCCGGCAGGGATAGAGACCCAGTACTTC	CASSQSPAGIETQYF
TRBJ2-3	TRBV15	-	TRBD1	TGTGCCACCAGACGGGACAGGAGCTACACAGATACGCAGTATTTT	CATRRDRSYTDTQYF
TRBJ1-5	TRBV4-1	-	-	TGCGCCAGCAGCCAAGTAGGCCGACGGGACGTCACTCGGCATTTT	CASSQVGRRDVTRHF
TRBJ2-2	TRBV7-2	many	-	TGTGCCAGCAGCTTATTCAGCGTTCTTGGGGAATACACCGGGGAGCTGTTTTTT	CASSLFSVLGEYTGELFF
TRBJ2-7	TRBV7-9	-	-	TGTGCCAGCAGCGATACCAGGGGTAGCTCCTACGAGCAGTACTTC	CASSDTRGSSYEQYF
TRBJ2-1	TRBV7-2	many	-	TGTGCCAGCAGCTTAGTAGGGGCAGCTACCTACAATGAGCAGTTCTTC	CASSLVGAATYNEQFF
TRBJ1-5	TRBV10-3	-	-	TGTGCCATCAGTGAACGCGAAAATCAGCCCCAGCATTTT	CAISERENQPQHF
TRBJ2-4	TRBV6-2/TRBV6-3	-	TRBD1	TGTGCCAGCAGTTACGAGGACAGGGTTTGTTTC	CASSYEDRVCF
TRBJ2-1	TRBV9	-	TRBD2	TGTGCCAGCAGCGTATGGAGCGGGGGGGCGGAAAATGAGCAGTTCTTC	CASSVWSGGAENEQFF